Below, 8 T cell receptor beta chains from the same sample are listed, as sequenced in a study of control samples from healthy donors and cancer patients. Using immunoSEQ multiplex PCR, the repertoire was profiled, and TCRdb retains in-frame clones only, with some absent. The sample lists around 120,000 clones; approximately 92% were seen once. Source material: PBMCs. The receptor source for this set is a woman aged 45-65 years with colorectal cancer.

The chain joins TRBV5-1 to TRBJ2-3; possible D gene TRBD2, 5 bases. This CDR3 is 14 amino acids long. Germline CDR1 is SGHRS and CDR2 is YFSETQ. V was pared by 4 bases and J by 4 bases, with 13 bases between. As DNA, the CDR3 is TGCGCCAGCAGCAATATAACTAGGGCAGATACGCAGTATTTT. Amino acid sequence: CASSNITRADTQYF.

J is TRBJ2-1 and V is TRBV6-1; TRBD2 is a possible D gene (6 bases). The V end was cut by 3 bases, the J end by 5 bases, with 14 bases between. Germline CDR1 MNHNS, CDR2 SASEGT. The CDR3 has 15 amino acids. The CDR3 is CASSERRGLHNEQFF. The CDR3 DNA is TGTGCCAGCAGTGAGAGGCGGGGCCTGCACAATGAGCAGTTCTTC.

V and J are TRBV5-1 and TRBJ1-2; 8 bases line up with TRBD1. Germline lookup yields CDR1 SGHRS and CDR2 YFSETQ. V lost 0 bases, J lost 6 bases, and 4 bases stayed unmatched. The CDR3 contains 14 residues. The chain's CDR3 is CASSLAGGLDGYTF. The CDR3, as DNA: TGCGCCAGCAGCTTGGCAGGGGGCCTTGATGGCTACACCTTC.

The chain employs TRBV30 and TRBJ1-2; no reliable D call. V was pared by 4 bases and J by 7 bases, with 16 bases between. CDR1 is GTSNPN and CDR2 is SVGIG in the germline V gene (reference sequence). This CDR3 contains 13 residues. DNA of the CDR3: TGTGCCTGGATTCTGGACCGGAGTGGTGGCTACACCTTC. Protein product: CAWILDRSGGYTF. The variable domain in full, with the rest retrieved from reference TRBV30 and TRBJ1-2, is SQTIHQWPATLVQPVGSPLSLECTVEGTSNPNLYWYRQAAGRGLQLLFYSVGIGQISSEVPQNLSASRPQDRQFILSSKKLLLSDSGFYLCAWILDRSGGYTFGSGTRLTVV.

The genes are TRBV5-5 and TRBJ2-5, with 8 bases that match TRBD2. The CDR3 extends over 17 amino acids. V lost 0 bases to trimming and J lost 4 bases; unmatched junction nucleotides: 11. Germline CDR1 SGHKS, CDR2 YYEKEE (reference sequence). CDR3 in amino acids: CASSLASGGAVGETQYF. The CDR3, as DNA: TGTGCCAGCAGCTTGGCCTCGGGGGGGGCGGTCGGAGAGACCCAGTACTTC.

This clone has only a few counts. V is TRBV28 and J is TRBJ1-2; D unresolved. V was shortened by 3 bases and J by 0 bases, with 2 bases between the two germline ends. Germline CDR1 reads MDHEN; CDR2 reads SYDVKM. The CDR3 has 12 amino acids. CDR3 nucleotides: TGTGCCAGCAGTTTTACTAACTATGGCTACACCTTC. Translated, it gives CASSFTNYGYTF.

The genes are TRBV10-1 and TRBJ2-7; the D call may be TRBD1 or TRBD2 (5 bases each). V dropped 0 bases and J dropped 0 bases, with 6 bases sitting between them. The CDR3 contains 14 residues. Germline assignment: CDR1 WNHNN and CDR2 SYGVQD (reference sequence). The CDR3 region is CASSESGTSYEQYF. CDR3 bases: TGCGCCAGCAGTGAGTCAGGGACCTCCTACGAGCAGTACTTC.

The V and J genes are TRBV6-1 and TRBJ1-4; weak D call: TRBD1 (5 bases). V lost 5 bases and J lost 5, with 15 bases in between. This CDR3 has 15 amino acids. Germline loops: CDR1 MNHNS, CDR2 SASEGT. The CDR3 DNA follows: TGTGCCAGCAGTTTAAGTGGGGGGGTAAATGAAAAACTGTTTTTT. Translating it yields CASSLSGGVNEKLFF.